The 6 T cell receptor beta chains given below trace back to one sample, sequenced in a study of technical replicates of blood from a few donors. Profiling relied on immunoSEQ multiplex PCR, and the TCRdb table lists in-frame clones only, not all of them. The table shows about 88,000 clones, with around 94% occurring only once. The sequenced sample consisted of T cells isolated from PBMCs. These receptors were collected from a human donor in good health.

This chain joins TRBV18 and TRBJ1-1, with D hard to call. The CDR3 spans 16 residues. Trimming left V 2 bases short and J 8 bases short, with 21 bases between. Germline CDR1 and CDR2: KGHSH and LQKENI. The CDR3 bases are TGTGCCAGCTCACCAACTTTGGTTTCGCATCGTCCGGAAGCTTTCTTT. Its translation: CASSPTLVSHRPEAFF.

The chain uses TRBV18 and TRBJ2-2; D not certain. The CDR3 extends over 16 amino acids. The germline V and J ends were trimmed by 4 bases and 1 base, with 13 bases remaining between them. Germline V lookup: CDR1 KGHSH, CDR2 LQKENI. The CDR3 spells CASSQLPKKNTGELFF. CDR3 DNA: TGTGCCAGCTCACAGCTACCTAAAAAGAACACCGGGGAGCTGTTTTTT.

This rearrangement joins TRBV11-2 to TRBJ2-3, with D possibly being TRBD2 (7 bases). Trimming removed 2 bases from V and 2 bases from J, with 14 bases in between. From germline, CDR1 is SGHAT and CDR2 FQNNGV. This CDR3 contains 16 residues. The CDR3 protein is CASSLSGRGHTDTQYF. The CDR3 region has the DNA TGTGCCAGCAGCTTATCGGGGCGGGGGCACACAGATACGCAGTATTTT.

The rearrangement uses TRBV7-9 and TRBJ1-1; D remains ambiguous. Trimming took off 2 bases at V and 1 base at J, with 17 bases between the two ends. Germline V gene sequence: CDR1 SEHNR, CDR2 FQNEAQ (reference sequence). CDR3 length equals 17 residues. CDR3 protein: CASSLLDSGQANTEAFF. CDR3 coding DNA: TGTGCCAGCAGCTTATTGGACTCAGGTCAGGCGAACACTGAAGCTTTCTTT.

The rearrangement links TRBV5-4 to TRBJ2-7, with 8 bases lining up with TRBD2. The CDR3 length is 15 residues. Germline CDR1 and CDR2: SGHNT and YYREEE (reference sequence). V lost 0 bases to trimming and J lost 1 base; unmatched junction nucleotides: 3. The CDR3 sequence is CASSLDSGGSYEQYF. The CDR3 nucleotides read TGTGCCAGCAGCTTGGACAGCGGGGGATCCTACGAGCAGTACTTC. The full variable domain, in which reference TRBV5-4 and TRBJ2-7 provide the parts outside the CDR3, is ETGVTQSPTHLIKTRGQQVTLRCSSQSGHNTVSWYQQALGQGPQFIFQYYREEENGRGNFPPRFSGLQFPNYSSELNVNALELDDSALYLCASSLDSGGSYEQYFGPGTRLTVT.

The J gene is TRBJ2-3, the V gene TRBV7-2; 10 nucleotides match TRBD2. V shed 5 bases and J 4 bases; nucleotides not matched to a gene: 9. The V gene's germline CDR1 is SGHTA and CDR2 FQGNSA. The length of the CDR3 is 16 residues. CDR3 coding DNA: TGTGCCAGCAGCCAAATTACTAGCGGGGAGGCAGATACGCAGTATTTT. Translating gives CASSQITSGEADTQYF.